The following is a TCR beta chain sequence with its context. No antigen is known for it. The data originate from a study of identical twins. Points from the study as a whole: Abundant beta clonotypes from cord blood had fewer insertions, unlike memory repertoires, which showed none. Out-of-frame alpha sequences common to twins were enriched for low generation probability.

From germline, CDR1 is SGHTA and CDR2 FQGNSA. The CDR3 is 15 amino acids. Trimming shortened V by 5 bases and J by 5 bases, and 18 bases separated the two germline ends. Unique molecular identifiers were present on the cDNA, which also gained a universal primer site by template switching. A single record per CDR3 protein comes from TCRdb applying MiXCR to the 5' RACE reads. The table records 690,000 or so distinct CDR3 sequences, around 5.7% of them present only once. The rearrangement uses TRBV7-2 and TRBJ1-2; possibly TRBD1 for D (6 bases). This clonotype originated in a young man in good health. Sequencing was done on a sample of naive T cells sorted from blood. CDR3 sequence (DNA): TGTGCCAGCAGCGTCCACACAGGGAGTTGGTATGGCTACACCTTC. It specifies CASSVHTGSWYGYTF.